This TCR beta chain is drawn from a study of T cells in Graves' hyperthyroidism and ophthalmopathy. Study context: The initial diagnosis was the point when peripheral blood was collected, ahead of any treatment.

V lost 7 bases to trimming and J lost 3 bases; unmatched junction nucleotides: 14. The germline gives CDR1 SNHLY, CDR2 FYNNEI. The CDR3 spans 17 residues. From RNA transcripts, TCR beta CDR3 regions were amplified. First-round RT-PCR of the TCR CDR3 relied on the HTBI primer set. Via MiXCR, TCRdb re-called the multiplex PCR reads, giving one row per CDR3 protein. The data hold nearly 110,000 distinct CDR3 sequences, with about 17% observed a single time. This clonotype was detected many times. The TCR comes from a woman aged 45-60 years with Graves' hyperthyroidism. The specimen sequenced was blood. The chain carries TRBV2 and TRBJ2-5, with TRBD1 matching 10 bases. CDR3: CASKPYRDRGPKETQYF. The CDR3 DNA reads as TGTGCCAGCAAGCCATACCGGGACAGGGGACCGAAAGAGACCCAGTACTTC.